This T cell receptor (beta chain) was documented in a study of cytomegalovirus exposure and HLA in healthy donors. This clone was detected once. The antigen remains unidentified. The junction departs from germline at one end; a sequencing error may be responsible. The sample holds other DNA sequences that translate to the same CDR3. Germline loops: CDR1 SGHKS, CDR2 YYEKEE (reference sequence). This CDR3 has 16 amino acids. A multiplex PCR was run with 60 Vbeta primers and 13 Jbeta primers. TCRdb's table, derived via immunoSEQ multiplex PCR, lists solely in-frame clones and lacks some. The top ten clones hold over 0.5% of a sample with over 200,000 clones, almost 85% of them seen once. Study results and caveats: Reported findings show TCR beta sequences accurately forecast HLA-A and HLA-B alleles in most subjects. Rarity marked most TCR sequences, yet some public TCRs occurred in many donors.

Sequencing was done on a sample of PBMCs. The V and J genes are TRBV5-5 and TRBJ1-6, with TRBD1 matching over 7 bases. The sequence derives from a woman aged 40 to 50 in good health and CMV-seronegative. Here the CDR3 DNA reads TGTGCCAGCAGCTTGGGGACAGGCCCGTTGGATTCGCCCCTCCACTTT. This sequence encodes CASSLGTGPLDSPLHF.